This T cell receptor (beta chain) comes out of a study of a mutant IDH1 vaccine in newly diagnosed glioma. Data came from immunoSEQ multiplex PCR; TCRdb stores just in-frame clones and leaves some out. This sample has fewer than 55,000 clones; 81% occur once, and the top ten carry 4.5% to 5.5%. The CDR3 is made up of 15 amino acids. Germline CDR1 and CDR2: SGHTA and FQGNSA. J was trimmed by 4 bases and V by 5 bases; bases with no gene match: 6. Time point meaning: week 35, safety follow-up. One vaccine dose held 300 ug of mutant IDH1 20-mer peptide and came with topical imiquimod. Worth noting for this clone: What it binds is unknown.

Source: PBMCs, taken from a glioma patient whose treatment included an IDH1 peptide vaccine. The source is a middle-aged woman with glioma. Some clones in this sample may be carry-over from other donors' samples. The chain links TRBV7-2 to TRBJ1-3; 9 nucleotides align to TRBD1. The DNA of the CDR3 is TGTGCCAGCAGCCGAGGGACAGGGAAGGGAAACACCATATATTTT. This sequence encodes CASSRGTGKGNTIYF.